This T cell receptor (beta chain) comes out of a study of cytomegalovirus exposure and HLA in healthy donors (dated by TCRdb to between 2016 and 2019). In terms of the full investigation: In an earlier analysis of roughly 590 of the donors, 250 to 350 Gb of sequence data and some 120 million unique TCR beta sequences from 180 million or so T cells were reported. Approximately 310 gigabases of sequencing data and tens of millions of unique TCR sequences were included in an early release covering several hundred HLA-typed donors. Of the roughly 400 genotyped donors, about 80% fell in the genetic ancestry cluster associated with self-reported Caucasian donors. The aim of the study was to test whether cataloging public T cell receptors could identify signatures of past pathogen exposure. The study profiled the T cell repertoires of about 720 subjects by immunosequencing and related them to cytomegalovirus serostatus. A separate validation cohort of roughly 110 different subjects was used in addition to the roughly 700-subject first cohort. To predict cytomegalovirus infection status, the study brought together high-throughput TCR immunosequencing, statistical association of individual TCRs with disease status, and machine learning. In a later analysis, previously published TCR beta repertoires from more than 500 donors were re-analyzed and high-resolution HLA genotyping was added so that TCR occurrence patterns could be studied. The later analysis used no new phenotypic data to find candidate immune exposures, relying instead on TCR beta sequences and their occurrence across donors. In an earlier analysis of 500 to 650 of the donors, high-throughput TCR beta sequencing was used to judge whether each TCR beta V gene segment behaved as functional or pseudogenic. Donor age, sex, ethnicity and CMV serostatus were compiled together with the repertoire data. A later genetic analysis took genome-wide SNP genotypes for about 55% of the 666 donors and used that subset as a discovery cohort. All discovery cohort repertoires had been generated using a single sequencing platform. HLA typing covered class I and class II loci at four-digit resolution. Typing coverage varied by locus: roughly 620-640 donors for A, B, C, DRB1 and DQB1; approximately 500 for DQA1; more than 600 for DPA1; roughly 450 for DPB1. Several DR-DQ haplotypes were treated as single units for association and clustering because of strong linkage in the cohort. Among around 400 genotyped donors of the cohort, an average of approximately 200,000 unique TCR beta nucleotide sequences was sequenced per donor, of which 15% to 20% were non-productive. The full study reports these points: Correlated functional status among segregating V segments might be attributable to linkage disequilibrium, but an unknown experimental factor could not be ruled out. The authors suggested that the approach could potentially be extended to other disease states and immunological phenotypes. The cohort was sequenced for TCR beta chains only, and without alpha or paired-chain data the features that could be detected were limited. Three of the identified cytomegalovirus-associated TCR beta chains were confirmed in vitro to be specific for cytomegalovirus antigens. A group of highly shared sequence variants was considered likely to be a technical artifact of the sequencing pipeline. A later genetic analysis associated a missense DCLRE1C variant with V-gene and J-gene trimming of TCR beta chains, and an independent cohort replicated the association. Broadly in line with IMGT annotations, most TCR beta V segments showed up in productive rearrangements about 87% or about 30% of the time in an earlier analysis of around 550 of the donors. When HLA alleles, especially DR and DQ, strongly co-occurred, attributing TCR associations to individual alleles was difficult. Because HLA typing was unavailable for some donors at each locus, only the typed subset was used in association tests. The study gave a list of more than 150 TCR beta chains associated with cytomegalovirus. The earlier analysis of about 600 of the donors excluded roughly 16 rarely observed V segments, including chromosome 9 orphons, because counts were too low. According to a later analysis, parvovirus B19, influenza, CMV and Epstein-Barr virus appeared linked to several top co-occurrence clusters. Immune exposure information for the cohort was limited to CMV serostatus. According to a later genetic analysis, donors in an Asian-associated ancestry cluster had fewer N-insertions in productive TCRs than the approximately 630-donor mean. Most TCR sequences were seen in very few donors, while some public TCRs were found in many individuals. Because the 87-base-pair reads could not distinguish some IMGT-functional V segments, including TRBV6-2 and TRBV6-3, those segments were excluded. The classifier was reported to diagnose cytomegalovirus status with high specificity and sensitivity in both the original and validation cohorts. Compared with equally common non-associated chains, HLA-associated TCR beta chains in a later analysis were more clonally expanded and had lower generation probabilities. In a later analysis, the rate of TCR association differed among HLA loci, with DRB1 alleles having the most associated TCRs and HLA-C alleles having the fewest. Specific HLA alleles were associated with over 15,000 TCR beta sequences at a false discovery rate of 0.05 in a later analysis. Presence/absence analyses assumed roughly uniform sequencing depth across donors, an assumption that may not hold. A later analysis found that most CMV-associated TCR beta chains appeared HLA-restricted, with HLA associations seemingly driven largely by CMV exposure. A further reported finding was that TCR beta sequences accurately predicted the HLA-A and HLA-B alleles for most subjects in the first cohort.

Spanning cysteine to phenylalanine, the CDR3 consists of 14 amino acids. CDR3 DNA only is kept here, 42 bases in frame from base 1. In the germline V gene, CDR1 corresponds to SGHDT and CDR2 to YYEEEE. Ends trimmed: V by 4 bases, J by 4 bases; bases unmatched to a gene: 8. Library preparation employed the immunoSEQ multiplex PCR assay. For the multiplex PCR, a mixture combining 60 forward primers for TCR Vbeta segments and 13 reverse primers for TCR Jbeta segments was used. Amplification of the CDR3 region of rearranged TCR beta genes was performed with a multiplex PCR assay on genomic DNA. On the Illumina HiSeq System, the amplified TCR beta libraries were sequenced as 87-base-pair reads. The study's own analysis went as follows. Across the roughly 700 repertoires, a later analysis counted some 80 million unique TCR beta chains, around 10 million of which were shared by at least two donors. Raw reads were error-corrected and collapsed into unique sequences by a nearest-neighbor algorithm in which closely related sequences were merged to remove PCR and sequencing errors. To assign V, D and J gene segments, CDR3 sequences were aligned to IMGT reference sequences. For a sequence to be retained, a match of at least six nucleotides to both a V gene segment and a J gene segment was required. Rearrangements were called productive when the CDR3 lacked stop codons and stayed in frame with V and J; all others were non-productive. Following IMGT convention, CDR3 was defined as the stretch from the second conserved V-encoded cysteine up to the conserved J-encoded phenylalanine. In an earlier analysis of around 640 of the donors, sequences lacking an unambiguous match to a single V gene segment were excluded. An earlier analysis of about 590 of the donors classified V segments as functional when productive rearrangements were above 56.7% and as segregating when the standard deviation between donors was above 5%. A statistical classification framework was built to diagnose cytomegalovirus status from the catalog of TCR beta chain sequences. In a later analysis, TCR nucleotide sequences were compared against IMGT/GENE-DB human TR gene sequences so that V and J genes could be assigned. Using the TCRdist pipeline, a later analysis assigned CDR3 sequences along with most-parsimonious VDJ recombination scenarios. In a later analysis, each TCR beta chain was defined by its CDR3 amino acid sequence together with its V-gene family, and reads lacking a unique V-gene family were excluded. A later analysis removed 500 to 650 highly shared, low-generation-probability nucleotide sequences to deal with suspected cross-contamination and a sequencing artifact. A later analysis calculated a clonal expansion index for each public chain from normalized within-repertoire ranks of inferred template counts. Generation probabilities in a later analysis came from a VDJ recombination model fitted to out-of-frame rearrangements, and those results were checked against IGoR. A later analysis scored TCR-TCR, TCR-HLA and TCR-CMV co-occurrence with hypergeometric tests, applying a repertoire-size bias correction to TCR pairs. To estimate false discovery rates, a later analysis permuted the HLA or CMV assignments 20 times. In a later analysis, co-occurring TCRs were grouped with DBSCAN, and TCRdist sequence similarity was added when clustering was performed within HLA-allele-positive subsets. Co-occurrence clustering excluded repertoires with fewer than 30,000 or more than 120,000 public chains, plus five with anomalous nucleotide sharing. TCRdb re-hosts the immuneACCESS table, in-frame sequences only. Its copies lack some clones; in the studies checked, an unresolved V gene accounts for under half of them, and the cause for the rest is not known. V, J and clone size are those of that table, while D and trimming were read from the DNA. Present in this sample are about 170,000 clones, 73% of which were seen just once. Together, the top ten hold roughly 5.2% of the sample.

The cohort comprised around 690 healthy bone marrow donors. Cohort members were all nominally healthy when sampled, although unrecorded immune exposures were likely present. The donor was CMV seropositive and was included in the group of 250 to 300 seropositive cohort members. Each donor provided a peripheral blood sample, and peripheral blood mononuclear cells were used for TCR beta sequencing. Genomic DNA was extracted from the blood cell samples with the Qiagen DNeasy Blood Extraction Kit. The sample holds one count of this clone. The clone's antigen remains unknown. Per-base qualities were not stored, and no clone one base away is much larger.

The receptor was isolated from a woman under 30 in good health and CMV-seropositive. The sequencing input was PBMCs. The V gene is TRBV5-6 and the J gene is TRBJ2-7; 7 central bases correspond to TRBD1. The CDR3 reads CASSPDRESYEQYF. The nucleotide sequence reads TGTGCCAGCAGCCCCGACAGGGAATCTTACGAGCAGTACTTC. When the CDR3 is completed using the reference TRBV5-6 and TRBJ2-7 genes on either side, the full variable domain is DAGVTQSPTHLIKTRGQQVTLRCSPKSGHDTVSWYQQALGQGPQFIFQYYEEEERQRGNFPDRFSGHQFPNYSSELNVNALLLGDSALYLCASSPDRESYEQYFGPGTRLTVT.